This entry describes one T cell receptor beta chain. Source study methods: Quantification of nucleated cells was approximated via reference gene primer amplification. The assay was immunoSEQ multiplex PCR, and TCRdb's table has in-frame clones only and misses some. V, J and clone size reflect that table, while D and trimming were determined from the DNA. The profile covers about 55,000 clones, with more than 90% appearing a single time and 6.5% taken by the ten largest. This sample stems from a study of blood T cell repertoires in COVID-19. Whole-study context: Collection of acute and convalescent COVID-19 samples took place in the United States, Italy and Spain. T cells, B-cell-depleted T cells, or PBMCs supplied cDNA or gDNA.

The CDR3 loop spans 15 amino acids. Unmatched junction bases numbered 6, after V lost 4 bases and J lost 0 bases. CDR1 is SGHRS and CDR2 is YFSETQ in the germline V gene. Material for sequencing was peripheral blood. This chain connects TRBV5-1 to TRBJ1-2; 7 bases fit TRBD1. This clonotype was sampled from a man aged 45-65 years with active COVID-19. CDR3 sequence reads: CASSLGQRANYGYTF. The CDR3 nucleotides read TGCGCCAGCAGCCTGGGACAGAGAGCTAACTATGGCTACACCTTC.